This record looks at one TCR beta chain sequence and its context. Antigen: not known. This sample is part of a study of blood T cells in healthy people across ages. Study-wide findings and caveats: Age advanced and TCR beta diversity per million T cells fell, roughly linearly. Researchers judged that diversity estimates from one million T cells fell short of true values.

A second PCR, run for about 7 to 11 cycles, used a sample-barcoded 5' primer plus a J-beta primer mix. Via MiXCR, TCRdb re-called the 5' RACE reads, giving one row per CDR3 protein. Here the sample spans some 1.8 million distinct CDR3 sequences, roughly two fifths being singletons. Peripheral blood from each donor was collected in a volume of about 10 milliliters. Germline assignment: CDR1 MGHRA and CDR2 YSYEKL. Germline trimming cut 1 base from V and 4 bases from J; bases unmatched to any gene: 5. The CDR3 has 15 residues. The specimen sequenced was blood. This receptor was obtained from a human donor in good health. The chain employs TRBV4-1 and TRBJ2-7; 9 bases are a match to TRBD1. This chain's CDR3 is CASSQVEGQGYEQYF. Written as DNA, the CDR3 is TGCGCCAGCAGCCAAGTTGAGGGACAGGGTTACGAGCAGTACTTC.